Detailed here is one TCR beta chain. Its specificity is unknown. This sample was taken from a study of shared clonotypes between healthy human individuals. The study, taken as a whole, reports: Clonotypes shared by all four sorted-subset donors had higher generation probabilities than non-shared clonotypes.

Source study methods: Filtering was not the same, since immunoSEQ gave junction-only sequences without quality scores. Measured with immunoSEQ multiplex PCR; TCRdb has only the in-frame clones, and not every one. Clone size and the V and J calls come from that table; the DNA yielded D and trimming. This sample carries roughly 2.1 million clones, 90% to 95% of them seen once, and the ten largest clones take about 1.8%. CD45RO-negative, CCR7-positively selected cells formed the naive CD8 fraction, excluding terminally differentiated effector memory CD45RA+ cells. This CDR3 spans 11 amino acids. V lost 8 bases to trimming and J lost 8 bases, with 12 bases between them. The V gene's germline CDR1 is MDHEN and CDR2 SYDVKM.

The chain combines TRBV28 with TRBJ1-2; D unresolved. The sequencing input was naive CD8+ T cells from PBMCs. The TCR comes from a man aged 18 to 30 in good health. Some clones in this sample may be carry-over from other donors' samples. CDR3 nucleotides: TGTGCCAGCGCTAAGGGTGAAGGCTACACCTTC. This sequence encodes CASAKGEGYTF.